This T cell receptor beta chain was found in a study of blood T cell repertoires in COVID-19. About the research overall: The United States, Italy and Spain were the sources of the acute and convalescent COVID-19 samples. Sources were T cells, B-cell-depleted T cells, or PBMCs; the material itself was cDNA or gDNA.

Germline V CDR1 and CDR2: MGHRA, YSYEKL. The ends were cut back, 0 bases at V and 3 bases at J, with 12 bases in the middle. The CDR3 is 16 amino acids. Study processing details: Reference gene primers were amplified, and this amplification served to estimate nucleated cell counts. This table comes from immunoSEQ multiplex PCR, and its TCRdb copy is limited to in-frame clones, with some not included. The V and J calls and clone size come from that table; D and trimming were worked out from the DNA. The table shows 90,000 to 100,000 clones, with almost 85% occurring only once. V and J are TRBV4-1 and TRBJ1-3; D gene unclear. This TCR was sampled from a man between 65 and 85 years old with acute or convalescent COVID-19. Sequenced material: peripheral blood. Here the CDR3 DNA reads TGCGCCAGCAGCCAAGAAATCGGAGGGAGTGGAAACACCATATATTTT. It is translated as CASSQEIGGSGNTIYF.